This T cell receptor (beta chain) originates from a study of radiation and T cells in renal cell carcinoma. The time point was: baseline pretreatment blood. Treatment noted: 15 Gy SBRT to primary tumor, nephrectomy 4 weeks later. This clone was seen once. CDR3 size: 15 residues. Germline V CDR1 and CDR2: MNHNY, SVGAGI (reference sequence). The J segment lost 4 bases and the V segment lost 4 bases, leaving 7 bases of the junction unmatched. Measured with immunoSEQ multiplex PCR; TCRdb has only the in-frame clones, and not every one. The sample has 150,000 or so clones, about 87% seen once. The sample was blood, taken from a patient whose treatment included radiotherapy and nephrectomy. The rearrangement uses TRBV6-6 and TRBJ2-3; the match to TRBD1 covers 8 bases. The TCR comes from a woman in her sixties or seventies with renal cell carcinoma. In nucleotides, the CDR3 is TGTGCCAGCAGTTCGGACAGGGCGTGGGCAGATACGCAGTATTTT. Its translation is CASSSDRAWADTQYF.